The rows below give T cell receptor beta chains drawn from one sample of a study of OX40 agonist ivuxolimab in advanced cancers. The table came from immunoSEQ multiplex PCR; TCRdb's copy has only in-frame clones and leaves some out. The table includes 60,000 or so clones, around 85% detected once. The material sequenced was CD4+ or CD8+ T cells sorted from blood, taken in a trial of the OX40 agonist ivuxolimab. These receptors all come from an adult with an advanced solid tumor such as melanoma, head and neck, liver or kidney cancer. CDR3s include the opening cysteine and the closing phenylalanine or tryptophan. Fields, in order: CDR3 protein, CDR3 DNA, D gene, clone size, V gene, J gene. D genes are given only for firm matches. A clone size is listed for some rows: how often the clone was seen (once, few, many), or a class if it is expanded.

CDR3 protein: CASSVGQGDYGYTF
CDR3 DNA: TGTGCCAGCAGCGTAGGACAGGGGGACTATGGCTACACCTTC
D gene: TRBD1
clone size: NA
V gene: TRBV9
J gene: TRBJ1-2

CDR3 protein: CASRSGQGTGEQYF
CDR3 DNA: TGCGCCAGCAGGTCGGGACAGGGGACCGGCGAGCAGTACTTC
D gene: TRBD1
clone size: NA
V gene: TRBV10-2
J gene: TRBJ2-7

CDR3 protein: CASSDVSVANTEAFF
CDR3 DNA: TGTGCCAGCAGTGACGTTTCGGTCGCGAACACTGAAGCTTTCTTT
D gene: NA
clone size: once
V gene: TRBV6-1
J gene: TRBJ1-1

CDR3 protein: CATSRTRTTTISYNEQFF
CDR3 DNA: TGTGCCACCAGCAGAACGAGGACCACTACCATCTCCTACAATGAGCAGTTCTTC
D gene: NA
clone size: NA
V gene: TRBV15
J gene: TRBJ2-1

CDR3 protein: CASSFPPVNYGYTF
CDR3 DNA: TGTGCCAGCAGCTTCCCCCCAGTAAACTATGGCTACACCTTC
D gene: NA
clone size: NA
V gene: TRBV7-9
J gene: TRBJ1-2

CDR3 protein: CASSYSSGGSPYEQYF
CDR3 DNA: TGTGCCAGCAGTTACTCGTCAGGCGGGAGCCCCTACGAGCAGTACTTC
D gene: TRBD2
clone size: NA
V gene: TRBV6-6
J gene: TRBJ2-7

CDR3 protein: CASNAGGRDEQYF
CDR3 DNA: TGTGCCTCCAATGCGGGAGGCAGGGACGAGCAGTACTTC
D gene: TRBD2
clone size: NA
V gene: TRBV25-1
J gene: TRBJ2-7

CDR3 protein: CASSHSDRVAEAFF
CDR3 DNA: TGTGCCAGCAGCCACTCGGACAGGGTCGCTGAAGCTTTCTTT
D gene: TRBD1
clone size: NA
V gene: TRBV5-8
J gene: TRBJ1-1

CDR3 protein: CASSPRSGGAQEQFF
CDR3 DNA: TGTGCCAGCTCTCCAAGGAGCGGGGGGGCCCAAGAGCAGTTCTTC
D gene: TRBD2
clone size: NA
V gene: TRBV18
J gene: TRBJ2-1

CDR3 protein: CASSLVRQGLGDEQFF
CDR3 DNA: TGTGCCAGCAGCTTAGTTCGGCAGGGGTTGGGCGATGAGCAGTTCTTC
D gene: NA
clone size: NA
V gene: TRBV7-2
J gene: TRBJ2-1

CDR3 protein: CASSFVWDNSNQPQHF
CDR3 DNA: TGTGCCAGCAGCTTTGTATGGGATAATAGCAATCAGCCCCAGCATTTT
D gene: NA
clone size: NA
V gene: TRBV12-1
J gene: TRBJ1-5

CDR3 protein: CASSPGMQNTEAFF
CDR3 DNA: TGTGCCAGCTCACCCGGTATGCAGAACACTGAAGCTTTCTTT
D gene: NA
clone size: few
V gene: TRBV18
J gene: TRBJ1-1

CDR3 protein: CASSRDRETTQYF
CDR3 DNA: TGTGCCAGCAGCAGGGACAGGGAGACGACCCAGTACTTC
D gene: TRBD1
clone size: NA
V gene: TRBV5-6
J gene: TRBJ2-5

CDR3 protein: CASSYSRREVNEQFF
CDR3 DNA: TGTGCCAGCAGTTACTCGCGGCGGGAGGTTAATGAGCAGTTCTTC
D gene: TRBD2
clone size: NA
V gene: TRBV6-5
J gene: TRBJ2-1

CDR3 protein: CASSLGRIPVAELFF
CDR3 DNA: TGCGCCAGCAGCTTGGGTCGAATACCGGTGGCGGAACTGTTTTTT
D gene: NA
clone size: NA
V gene: TRBV5-1
J gene: TRBJ1-4

CDR3 protein: CASSFEYTGELFF
CDR3 DNA: TGCGCCAGCAGCTTTGAGTACACCGGGGAGCTGTTTTTT
D gene: NA
clone size: few
V gene: TRBV5-1
J gene: TRBJ2-2

CDR3 protein: CASSLADTQYF
CDR3 DNA: TGTGCCAGCAGCTTAGCAGATACGCAGTATTTT
D gene: NA
clone size: NA
V gene: TRBV7-2
J gene: TRBJ2-3

CDR3 protein: CASSYSQGWYGYTF
CDR3 DNA: TGTGCCAGCAGTTACTCGCAGGGGTGGTATGGCTACACCTTC
D gene: NA
clone size: NA
V gene: TRBV6-5
J gene: TRBJ1-2

CDR3 protein: CASSTGGDLEQFF
CDR3 DNA: TGTGCCAGCTCAACGGGGGGCGACCTCGAGCAGTTCTTC
D gene: NA
clone size: NA
V gene: TRBV18
J gene: TRBJ2-1

CDR3 protein: CASTKTRLAVNTGELFF
CDR3 DNA: TGTGCCAGCACCAAAACCCGACTAGCGGTTAACACCGGGGAGCTGTTTTTT
D gene: TRBD2
clone size: NA
V gene: TRBV2
J gene: TRBJ2-2

CDR3 protein: CASSYDRASQPQHF
CDR3 DNA: TGTGCCAGCAGTTACGACAGGGCAAGCCAGCCCCAGCATTTT
D gene: TRBD1
clone size: NA
V gene: TRBV2
J gene: TRBJ1-5

CDR3 protein: CASSLRRSRLNYGYTF
CDR3 DNA: TGTGCCAGCAGCTTACGTCGCTCTAGATTGAACTATGGCTACACCTTC
D gene: NA
clone size: NA
V gene: TRBV7-5
J gene: TRBJ1-2

CDR3 protein: CSARTSATLETQYF
CDR3 DNA: TGCAGCGCCCGGACTAGCGCAACCTTGGAGACCCAGTACTTC
D gene: TRBD2
clone size: NA
V gene: TRBV29-1
J gene: TRBJ2-5

CDR3 protein: CASSLMQGGEQYF
CDR3 DNA: TGTGCCAGCAGCTTAATGCAGGGCGGCGAGCAGTACTTC
D gene: NA
clone size: NA
V gene: TRBV7-3
J gene: TRBJ2-7

CDR3 protein: CASSSQGIYEQYF
CDR3 DNA: TGTGCCAGCAGCTCCCAGGGGATCTACGAGCAGTACTTC
D gene: NA
clone size: NA
V gene: TRBV5-5
J gene: TRBJ2-7

CDR3 protein: CASSLHMLGTEAFF
CDR3 DNA: TGTGCCAGCAGTTTACACATGCTCGGGACTGAAGCTTTCTTT
D gene: NA
clone size: NA
V gene: TRBV28
J gene: TRBJ1-1

CDR3 protein: CASSEGNGWTEAFF
CDR3 DNA: TGTGCCAGCAGTGAGGGCAACGGGTGGACTGAAGCTTTCTTT
D gene: NA
clone size: NA
V gene: TRBV2
J gene: TRBJ1-1

CDR3 protein: CAATGVASGNTIYF
CDR3 DNA: TGTGCCGCGACAGGGGTCGCCTCTGGAAACACCATATATTTT
D gene: TRBD1
clone size: NA
V gene: TRBV30
J gene: TRBJ1-3

CDR3 protein: CASSRQGQYEQYF
CDR3 DNA: TGTGCCAGCTCCCGACAGGGGCAATACGAGCAGTACTTC
D gene: TRBD1
clone size: NA
V gene: TRBV2
J gene: TRBJ2-7

CDR3 protein: CASSSTTGLYGYTF
CDR3 DNA: TGTGCCAGCAGCTCTACGACAGGGCTCTATGGCTACACCTTC
D gene: TRBD1
clone size: NA
V gene: TRBV14
J gene: TRBJ1-2

CDR3 protein: CASKTDTSHFYEQYF
CDR3 DNA: TGTGCCAGCAAGACGGACACATCACATTTCTACGAGCAGTACTTC
D gene: NA
clone size: NA
V gene: TRBV28
J gene: TRBJ2-7

CDR3 protein: CAWSEVLGETQYF
CDR3 DNA: TGTGCCTGGAGTGAGGTCCTCGGGGAGACCCAGTACTTC
D gene: NA
clone size: NA
V gene: TRBV30
J gene: TRBJ2-5

CDR3 protein: CASSFDRGGYNEKLFF
CDR3 DNA: TGCGCCAGCAGCTTCGACAGGGGAGGGTATAATGAAAAACTGTTTTTT
D gene: TRBD1
clone size: NA
V gene: TRBV5-1
J gene: TRBJ1-4

CDR3 protein: CASSFQGIQETQYF
CDR3 DNA: TGCGCCAGCAGCTTTCAGGGGATCCAAGAGACCCAGTACTTC
D gene: NA
clone size: NA
V gene: TRBV5-1
J gene: TRBJ2-5

CDR3 protein: CASSVGRVRLAAGETQYF
CDR3 DNA: TGTGCCAGCAGCGTAGGGCGGGTCAGGCTAGCGGCAGGAGAGACCCAGTACTTC
D gene: TRBD2
clone size: NA
V gene: TRBV9
J gene: TRBJ2-5

CDR3 protein: CASSPSPGTGITEAFF
CDR3 DNA: TGTGCCAGCAGCCCCTCCCCCGGGACAGGGATCACTGAAGCTTTCTTT
D gene: TRBD1
clone size: NA
V gene: TRBV28
J gene: TRBJ1-1

CDR3 protein: CASTLTGGNYGYTF
CDR3 DNA: TGCGCCAGCACCTTGACAGGGGGCAACTATGGCTACACCTTC
D gene: TRBD1
clone size: NA
V gene: TRBV5-1
J gene: TRBJ1-2

CDR3 protein: CASSRGLADEQFF
CDR3 DNA: TGTGCCAGTAGTAGAGGACTGGCAGATGAGCAGTTCTTC
D gene: NA
clone size: few
V gene: TRBV19
J gene: TRBJ2-1

CDR3 protein: CASSMGANEKLFF
CDR3 DNA: TGTGCCAGCAGTATGGGGGCTAATGAAAAACTGTTTTTT
D gene: NA
clone size: NA
V gene: TRBV2
J gene: TRBJ1-4

CDR3 protein: CASSLDRNTEAFF
CDR3 DNA: TGTGCCAGCAGCTTAGACAGGAACACTGAAGCTTTCTTT
D gene: NA
clone size: NA
V gene: TRBV7-3
J gene: TRBJ1-1

CDR3 protein: CASSLGGNTEAFF
CDR3 DNA: TGCGCCAGCAGCTTGGGTGGGAACACTGAAGCTTTCTTT
D gene: NA
clone size: NA
V gene: TRBV5-1
J gene: TRBJ1-1

CDR3 protein: CASSAMDRGEKLFF
CDR3 DNA: TGTGCCAGCAGCGCCATGGACAGGGGTGAAAAACTGTTTTTT
D gene: TRBD1
clone size: NA
V gene: TRBV9
J gene: TRBJ1-4

CDR3 protein: CSGRSEYYGYTF
CDR3 DNA: TGCAGCGGTCGATCGGAATACTATGGCTACACCTTC
D gene: NA
clone size: NA
V gene: TRBV29-1
J gene: TRBJ1-2

CDR3 protein: CATSRDAGAETQYF
CDR3 DNA: TGTGCCACCAGCAGAGATGCAGGGGCAGAGACCCAGTACTTC
D gene: NA
clone size: once
V gene: TRBV15
J gene: TRBJ2-5

CDR3 protein: CAWSTRPRETYEQYF
CDR3 DNA: TGTGCCTGGAGTACGCGCCCCCGGGAGACCTACGAGCAGTACTTC
D gene: NA
clone size: NA
V gene: TRBV30
J gene: TRBJ2-7

CDR3 protein: CASTSQVIGYGYTF
CDR3 DNA: TGTGCCAGCACCAGCCAGGTTATAGGGTATGGCTACACCTTC
D gene: NA
clone size: NA
V gene: TRBV28
J gene: TRBJ1-2

CDR3 protein: CASTPPDRSTDTQYF
CDR3 DNA: TGTGCCAGCACCCCACCGGACAGGTCCACAGATACGCAGTATTTT
D gene: TRBD1
clone size: NA
V gene: TRBV28
J gene: TRBJ2-3

CDR3 protein: CASSFQGYTDTQYF
CDR3 DNA: TGCGCCAGCAGCTTTCAGGGGTACACAGATACGCAGTATTTT
D gene: NA
clone size: NA
V gene: TRBV5-1
J gene: TRBJ2-3

CDR3 protein: CASSSSGGALNNEQFF
CDR3 DNA: TGTGCCAGCAGCTCCTCCGGGGGGGCCTTGAACAATGAGCAGTTCTTC
D gene: TRBD2
clone size: once
V gene: TRBV7-6
J gene: TRBJ2-1